This T cell receptor beta chain came from a study of blood T cell repertoires in COVID-19. On the study more broadly: Samples taken during acute and convalescent COVID-19 were collected in the United States, Italy and Spain. The analysed material was cDNA or gDNA that came from T cells, B-cell-depleted T cells, or PBMCs.

This CDR3 has 13 residues. Trimming shortened V by 3 bases and J by 4 bases, and 9 bases separated the two germline ends. Germline lookup yields CDR1 WSHSY and CDR2 SAAADI. Authors' analysis steps: Counts of nucleated cells, estimated from reference gene primer amplification, were obtained. Method: immunoSEQ multiplex PCR; TCRdb's copy keeps in-frame clones and lacks some. V, J and clone size are taken as reported in that table, and D and trimming were inferred from the DNA itself. The sample records some 98,000 clones, around 80% being singletons. The chain is built from TRBV10-2 and TRBJ1-2, with unresolved D. The origin of this receptor is a man aged 65-85 years with acute or convalescent COVID-19. The sample consisted of peripheral blood. CDR3 bases: TGCGCCAGCAGTGATCGCGAGGCCTATGGCTACACCTTC. Protein sequence: CASSDREAYGYTF.